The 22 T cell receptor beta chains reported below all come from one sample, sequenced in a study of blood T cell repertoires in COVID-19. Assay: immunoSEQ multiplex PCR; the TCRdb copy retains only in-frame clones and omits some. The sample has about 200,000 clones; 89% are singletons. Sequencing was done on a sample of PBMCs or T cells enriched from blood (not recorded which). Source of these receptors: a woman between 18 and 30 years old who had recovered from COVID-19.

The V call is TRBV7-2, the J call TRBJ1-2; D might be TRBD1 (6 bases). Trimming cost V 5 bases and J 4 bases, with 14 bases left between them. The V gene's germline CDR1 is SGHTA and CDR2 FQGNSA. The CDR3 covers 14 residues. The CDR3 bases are TGTGCCAGCAGCCCTTGGCGGGGGCTCTATGGCTACACCTTC. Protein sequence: CASSPWRGLYGYTF.

CDR3 nucleotides: TGTGCCAGCAGTTTATCCGCCGGGTTCACTGAAGCTTTCTTT. Amino acid sequence: CASSLSAGFTEAFF. The chain couples TRBV27 to TRBJ1-1; D not resolved. The CDR3 totals 14 residues. V lost 0 bases to trimming and J lost 4 bases, with 9 bases between them. Germline V gene data show CDR1 as MNHEY and CDR2 as SMNVEV (reference sequence).

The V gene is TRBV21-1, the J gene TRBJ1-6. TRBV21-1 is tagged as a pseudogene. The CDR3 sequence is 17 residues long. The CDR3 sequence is CASSTRGVQGTNSPLHF. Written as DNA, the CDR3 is TGTGCCAGCAGCACGCGGGGGGTGCAGGGGACTAATTCACCCCTCCACTTT.

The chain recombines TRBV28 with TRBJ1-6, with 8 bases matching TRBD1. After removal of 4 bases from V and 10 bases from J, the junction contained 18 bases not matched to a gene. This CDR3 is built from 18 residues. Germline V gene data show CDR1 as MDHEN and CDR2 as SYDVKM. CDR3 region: CASSSTPWEGQGDSPLHF. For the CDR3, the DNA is TGTGCCAGCAGTTCCACACCCTGGGAAGGACAGGGAGACTCACCCCTCCACTTT. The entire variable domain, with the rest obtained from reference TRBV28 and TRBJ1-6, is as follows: DVKVTQSSRYLVKRTGEKVFLECVQDMDHENMFWYRQDPGLGLRLIYFSYDVKMKEKGDIPEGYSVSREKKERFSLILESASTNQTSMYLCASSSTPWEGQGDSPLHFGNGTRLTVT.

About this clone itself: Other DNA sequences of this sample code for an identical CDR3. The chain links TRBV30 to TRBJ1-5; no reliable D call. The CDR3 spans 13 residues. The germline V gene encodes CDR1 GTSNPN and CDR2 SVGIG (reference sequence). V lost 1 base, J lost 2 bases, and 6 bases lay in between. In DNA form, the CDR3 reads TGTGCCTGGAGTGCCGGGGGCAATCAGCCCCAGCATTTT. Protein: CAWSAGGNQPQHF. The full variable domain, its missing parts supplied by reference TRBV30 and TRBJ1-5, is SQTIHQWPATLVQPVGSPLSLECTVEGTSNPNLYWYRQAAGRGLQLLFYSVGIGQISSEVPQNLSASRPQDRQFILSSKKLLLSDSGFYLCAWSAGGNQPQHFGDGTRLSIL.

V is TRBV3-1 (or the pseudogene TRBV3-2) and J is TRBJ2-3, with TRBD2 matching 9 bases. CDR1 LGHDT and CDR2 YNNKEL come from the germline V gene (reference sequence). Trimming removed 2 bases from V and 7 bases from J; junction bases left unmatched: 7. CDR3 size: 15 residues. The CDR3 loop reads CASSQPRGTSYTQYF. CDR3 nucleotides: TGTGCCAGCAGCCAACCGAGAGGGACTAGCTATACGCAGTATTTT.

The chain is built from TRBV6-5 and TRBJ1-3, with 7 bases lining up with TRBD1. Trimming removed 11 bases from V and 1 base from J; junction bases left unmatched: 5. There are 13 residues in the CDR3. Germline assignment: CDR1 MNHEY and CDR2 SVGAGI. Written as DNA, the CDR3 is TGTGCCTCCCAGGGGGGTTCTGGAAACACCATATATTTT. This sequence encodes CASQGGSGNTIYF.

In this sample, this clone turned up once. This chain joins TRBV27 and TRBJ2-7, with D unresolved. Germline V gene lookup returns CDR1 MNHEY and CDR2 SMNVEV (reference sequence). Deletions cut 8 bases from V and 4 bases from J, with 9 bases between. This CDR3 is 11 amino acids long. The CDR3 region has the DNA TGTGCCAGCGGAGTTTATTACGAGCAGTACTTC. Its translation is CASGVYYEQYF.

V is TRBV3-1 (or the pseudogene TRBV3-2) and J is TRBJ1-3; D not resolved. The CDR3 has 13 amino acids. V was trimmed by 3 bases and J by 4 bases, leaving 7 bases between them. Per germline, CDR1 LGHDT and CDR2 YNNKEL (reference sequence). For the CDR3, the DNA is TGTGCCAGCAGCCAGAAAACAGGAAACACCATATATTTT. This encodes CASSQKTGNTIYF.

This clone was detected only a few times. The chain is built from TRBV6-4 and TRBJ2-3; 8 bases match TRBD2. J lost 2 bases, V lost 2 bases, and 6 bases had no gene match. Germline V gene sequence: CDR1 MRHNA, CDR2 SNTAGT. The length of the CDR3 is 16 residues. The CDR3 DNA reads TGTGCCAGCAGTGACGGGCGGCGGGGGGACACAGATACGCAGTATTTT. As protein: CASSDGRRGDTDTQYF.

DNA for the CDR3: TGTGCCAGCAGTGAAGAGAGGGCAATTTCCTATAATTCACCCCTCCACTTT. It codes for CASSEERAISYNSPLHF. This chain connects TRBV2 to TRBJ1-6, with D hard to call. The V and J ends lost 1 base and 1 base respectively, with 11 bases between them. CDR1 SNHLY and CDR2 FYNNEI come from the germline V gene. The CDR3 runs to 17 residues. Combining the CDR3 with reference TRBV2 and TRBJ1-6 gives the whole variable domain EPEVTQTPSHQVTQMGQEVILRCVPISNHLYFYWYRQILGQKVEFLVSFYNNEISEKSEIFDDQFSVERPDGSNFTLKIRSTKLEDSAMYFCASSEERAISYNSPLHFGNGTRLTVT.

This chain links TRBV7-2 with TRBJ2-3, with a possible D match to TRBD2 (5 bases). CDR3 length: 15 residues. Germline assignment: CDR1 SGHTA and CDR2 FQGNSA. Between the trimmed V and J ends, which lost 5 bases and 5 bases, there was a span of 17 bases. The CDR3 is CASSPRTAGGDTQYF. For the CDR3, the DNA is TGTGCCAGCAGCCCGCGGACTGCTGGTGGAGATACGCAGTATTTT.

This CDR3 reads CASSQDGASGAETQYF. In DNA form, the CDR3 reads TGCGCCAGCAGCCAAGATGGAGCTAGCGGGGCGGAGACCCAGTACTTC. The gene calls are TRBV4-1 and TRBJ2-5; 9 nucleotides align to TRBD2. The V gene end was trimmed by 0 bases and the J gene end by 5 bases; junction bases not matched to a gene: 7. This CDR3 has 16 residues. Per germline, CDR1 MGHRA and CDR2 YSYEKL.

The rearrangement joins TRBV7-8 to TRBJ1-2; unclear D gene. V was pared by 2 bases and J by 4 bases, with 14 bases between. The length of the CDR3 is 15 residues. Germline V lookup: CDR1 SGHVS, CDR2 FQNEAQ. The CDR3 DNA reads TGTGCCAGCAGCTTATTGGTTCGGGGTCTCTATGGCTACACCTTC. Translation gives CASSLLVRGLYGYTF.

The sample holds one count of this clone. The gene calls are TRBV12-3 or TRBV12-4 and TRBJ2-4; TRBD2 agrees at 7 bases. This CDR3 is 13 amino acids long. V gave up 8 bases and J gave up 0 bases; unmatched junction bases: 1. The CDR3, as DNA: TGTGCCAGCGGGAGGGCAGCCAAAAACATTCAGTACTTC. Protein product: CASGRAAKNIQYF.

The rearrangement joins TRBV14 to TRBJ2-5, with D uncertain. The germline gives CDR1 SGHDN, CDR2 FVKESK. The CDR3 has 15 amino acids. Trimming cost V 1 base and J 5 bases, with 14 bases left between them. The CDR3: CASSQAWLVRETQYF. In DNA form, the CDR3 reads TGTGCCAGCAGCCAAGCTTGGTTGGTGCGGGAGACCCAGTACTTC.

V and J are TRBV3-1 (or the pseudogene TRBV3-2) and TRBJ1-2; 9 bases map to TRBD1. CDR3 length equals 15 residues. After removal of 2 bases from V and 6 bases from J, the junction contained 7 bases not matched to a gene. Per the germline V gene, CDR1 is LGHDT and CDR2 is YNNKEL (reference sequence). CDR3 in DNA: TGTGCCAGCAGCCAACATCCGGGACAGGGAAATGGCTACACCTTC. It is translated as CASSQHPGQGNGYTF.

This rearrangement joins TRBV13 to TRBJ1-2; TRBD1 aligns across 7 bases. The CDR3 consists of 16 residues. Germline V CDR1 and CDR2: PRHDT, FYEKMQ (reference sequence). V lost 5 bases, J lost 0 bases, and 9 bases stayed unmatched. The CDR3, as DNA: TGTGCCAGCAGCGTTGGACAGGCTGTAGCTAACTATGGCTACACCTTC. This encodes CASSVGQAVANYGYTF. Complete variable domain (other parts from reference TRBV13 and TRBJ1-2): AAGVIQSPRHLIKEKRETATLKCYPIPRHDTVYWYQQGPGQDPQFLISFYEKMQSDKGSIPDRFSAQQFSDYHSELNMSSLELGDSALYFCASSVGQAVANYGYTFGSGTRLTVV.

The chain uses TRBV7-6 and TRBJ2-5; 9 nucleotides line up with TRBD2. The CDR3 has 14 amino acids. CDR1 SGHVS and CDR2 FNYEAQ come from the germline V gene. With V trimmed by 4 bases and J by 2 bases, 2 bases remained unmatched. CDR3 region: CASSSLAGQETQYF. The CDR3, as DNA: TGTGCCAGCAGCTCTCTAGCGGGGCAAGAGACCCAGTACTTC.

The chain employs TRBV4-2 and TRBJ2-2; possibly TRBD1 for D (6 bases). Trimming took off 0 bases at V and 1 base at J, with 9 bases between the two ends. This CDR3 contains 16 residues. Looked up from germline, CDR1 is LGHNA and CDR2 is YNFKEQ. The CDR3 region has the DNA TGTGCCAGCAGCCAAGATCCGACAGGGAACACCGGGGAGCTGTTTTTT. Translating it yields CASSQDPTGNTGELFF.

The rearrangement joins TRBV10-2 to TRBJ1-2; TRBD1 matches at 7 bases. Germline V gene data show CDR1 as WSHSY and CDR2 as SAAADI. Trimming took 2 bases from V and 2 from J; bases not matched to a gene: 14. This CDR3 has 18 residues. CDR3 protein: CASSERGWTGSANYGYTF. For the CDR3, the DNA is TGCGCCAGCAGTGAGAGGGGGTGGACAGGTTCCGCCAACTATGGCTACACCTTC.

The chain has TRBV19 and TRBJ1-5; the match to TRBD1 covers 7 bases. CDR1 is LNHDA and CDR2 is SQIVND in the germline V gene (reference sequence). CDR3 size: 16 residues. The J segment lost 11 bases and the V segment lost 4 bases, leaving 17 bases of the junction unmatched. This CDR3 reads CASSRTGNGISVTQHF. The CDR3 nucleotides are TGTGCCAGTAGTAGGACAGGAAACGGTATCAGCGTGACCCAGCATTTT.